The 9 T cell receptor beta chains below come from one sample, sequenced in a study of blood T cell repertoires in COVID-19. Clones were sequenced by immunoSEQ multiplex PCR, and TCRdb holds only the in-frame ones, with some missing. The repertoire holds roughly 180,000 clones, with around 83% as singletons. Specimen: peripheral blood. All receptors derive from a woman in her fifties or sixties with COVID-19, enrolled during active disease.

The rearrangement joins TRBV2 to TRBJ1-1; a weak D match, TRBD1 (5 bases). Trimming took off 1 base at V and 0 bases at J, with 12 bases between the two ends. CDR3 length equals 16 residues. Germline assignment: CDR1 SNHLY and CDR2 FYNNEI. The CDR3 here is CASSEGRWTLNTEAFF. The DNA for the CDR3 is TGTGCCAGCAGTGAAGGGCGCTGGACACTGAACACTGAAGCTTTCTTT.

The chain couples TRBV18 to TRBJ2-3, with D unclear. The V gene's germline CDR1 is KGHSH and CDR2 LQKENI. The CDR3 runs 16 residues. Trimming took off 3 bases at V and 6 bases at J, with 19 bases between the two ends. DNA of the CDR3: TGTGCCAGCTCACCTCTACAGAGCATTATGGCGGATACGCAGTATTTT. Its translation: CASSPLQSIMADTQYF.

The V and J genes are TRBV19 and TRBJ1-1; the D is unclear. Germline CDR1 and CDR2: LNHDA and SQIVND (reference sequence). This CDR3 comprises 14 residues. V gave up 2 bases and J gave up 0 bases, with 7 bases separating them. The CDR3 nucleotides are TGTGCCAGTAGTATATCCACAATGAACACTGAAGCTTTCTTT. This translates into CASSISTMNTEAFF.

This clone was observed at least ten times. Additional DNA sequences in this sample encode the identical CDR3. The V and J genes are TRBV18 and TRBJ1-1; D uncertain. CDR1 is KGHSH and CDR2 is LQKENI in the germline V gene. The CDR3 loop spans 12 amino acids. V dropped 6 bases and J dropped 3 bases, with 8 bases sitting between them. The CDR3 sequence is CASSLLDTEAFF. The CDR3 DNA reads TGTGCCAGCTCTCTACTGGACACTGAAGCTTTCTTT. The full variable domain, in which reference TRBV18 and TRBJ1-1 provide the parts outside the CDR3, is NAGVMQNPRHLVRRRGQEARLRCSPMKGHSHVYWYRQLPEEGLKFMVYLQKENIIDESGMPKERFSAEFPKEGPSILRIQQVVRGDSAAYFCASSLLDTEAFFGQGTRLTVV.

This clone showed up just a few times. This rearrangement joins TRBV7-2 to TRBJ2-2; D may be TRBD1 (6 bases). CDR1 is SGHTA and CDR2 is FQGNSA in the germline V gene. This CDR3 comprises 15 residues. With 6 bases removed from V and 4 bases from J, the gap between germline ends came to 15 bases. This chain's CDR3 is CASSKTGFGTGELFF. DNA of the CDR3: TGTGCCAGCAGTAAAACAGGGTTTGGCACCGGGGAGCTGTTTTTT.

The chain's CDR3 is CSAVGVRNIQYF. As DNA, the CDR3 is TGCAGCGCAGTAGGGGTTAGGAACATTCAGTACTTC. This chain joins TRBV29-1 and TRBJ2-4, with D possibly matching TRBD1 (5 bases). V shed 7 bases and J shed 7 bases, with 14 bases lying between them. Per germline, CDR1 SQVTM and CDR2 ANQGSEA. CDR3 size: 12 residues.

J is TRBJ2-1 and V is TRBV11-1; TRBD1 matches 7 bases. The germline CDR1 and CDR2 sequences are SGHAT and FQDESV (reference sequence). The CDR3 loop spans 12 amino acids. The V segment lost 10 bases and the J segment 7 bases; nucleotides outside the gene matches: 7. For the CDR3, the DNA is TGTGCCATAAGGGGGCTGCGGAATGAGCAGTTCTTC. The encoded protein is CAIRGLRNEQFF.

The chain is built from TRBV11-3 and TRBJ2-5; D is uncertain. The CDR3 has 13 amino acids. Trimming left V 2 bases short and J 5 bases short, with 9 bases between. The germline V gene encodes CDR1 SGHNT and CDR2 YENEEA. The CDR3 sequence: CASSLSRKETQYF. CDR3 bases: TGTGCCAGCAGCTTATCCAGGAAGGAGACCCAGTACTTC.

This chain connects TRBV7-2 to TRBJ1-1; TRBD1 might be the D (5 bases). In germline, CDR1 is SGHTA, CDR2 FQGNSA. The CDR3 spans 13 residues. The V and J ends lost 5 bases and 1 base respectively, with 8 bases between them. The CDR3 sequence is CASSRQSNTEAFF. The DNA for the CDR3 is TGTGCCAGCAGCAGACAGTCGAACACTGAAGCTTTCTTT.